This T cell receptor beta chain is drawn from a study of cytomegalovirus exposure and HLA in healthy donors. Study-wide findings and caveats: A later analysis by the authors found several of the most significant clusters apparently linked to common viral pathogens.

Primers: 60 Vbeta forward and 13 Jbeta reverse. The protocol was immunoSEQ multiplex PCR, while the TCRdb copy is restricted to in-frame clones and leaves out a portion. The sample has roughly 50,000 clones. For this clone: Its antigen is currently unknown.

The CDR3 totals 16 residues. Germline V CDR1 and CDR2: LGHNA, YSLEER. V shed 4 bases, J shed 3 bases, and the junction held 8 bases outside the gene matches. The genes are TRBV4-3 and TRBJ2-1; 8 nucleotides match TRBD2. This TCR was sampled from a female donor in good health and CMV-seronegative. Sequenced input: PBMCs. CDR3 sequence reads: CASSPDSGVGYNEQFF. DNA of the CDR3: TGCGCCAGCAGCCCCGATAGCGGGGTCGGCTACAATGAGCAGTTCTTC.